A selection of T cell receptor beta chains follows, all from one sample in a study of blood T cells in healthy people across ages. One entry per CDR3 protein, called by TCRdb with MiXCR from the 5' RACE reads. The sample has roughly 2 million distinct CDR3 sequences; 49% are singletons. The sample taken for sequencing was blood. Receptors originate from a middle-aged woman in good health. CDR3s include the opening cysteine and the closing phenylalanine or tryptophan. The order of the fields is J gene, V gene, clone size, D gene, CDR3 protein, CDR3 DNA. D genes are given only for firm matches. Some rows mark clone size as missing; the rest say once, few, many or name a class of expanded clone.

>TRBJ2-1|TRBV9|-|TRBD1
CASSDRDRGYNGQFF
TGTGCCAGCAGCGACCGGGACAGGGGCTACAATGGGCAGTTCTTC
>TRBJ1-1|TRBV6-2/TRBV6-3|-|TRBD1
CASSYRWTGANTEAFF
TGTGCCAGCAGTTACAGATGGACAGGAGCGAACACTGAAGCTTTCTTT
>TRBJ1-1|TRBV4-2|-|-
CASSQVGGGKMNTEAFF
TGTGCCAGCAGCCAAGTTGGCGGGGGCAAGATGAACACTGAAGCTTTCTTT
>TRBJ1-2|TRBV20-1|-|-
CSAPEQGTYGYTF
TGCAGTGCCCCCGAACAGGGAACCTATGGCTACACCTTC
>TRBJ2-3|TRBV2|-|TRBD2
CASSQIAGGPLDTQYF
TGTGCCAGCAGTCAGATAGCGGGGGGGCCTTTGGATACGCAGTATTTT
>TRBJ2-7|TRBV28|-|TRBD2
CASRPGGLAGSPYEQYF
TGTGCCAGCAGACCCGGGGGACTAGCGGGGAGTCCCTACGAGCAGTACTTC
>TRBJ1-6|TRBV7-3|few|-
CASSINVGANSPLHF
TGTGCCAGCAGCATCAACGTGGGGGCGAATTCACCCCTCCACTTT
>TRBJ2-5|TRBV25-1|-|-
CASRGLEWQETQYF
TGTGCCAGCAGGGGTCTAGAGTGGCAAGAGACCCAGTACTTC
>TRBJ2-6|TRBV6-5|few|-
CASSYSSRGHGANVLTF
TGTGCCAGCAGTTACTCTAGCCGGGGGCATGGGGCCAACGTCCTGACTTTC
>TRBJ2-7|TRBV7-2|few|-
CASSLEWDKGYEQYF
TGTGCCAGCAGCTTAGAGTGGGACAAGGGCTACGAGCAGTACTTC
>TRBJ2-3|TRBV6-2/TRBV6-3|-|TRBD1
CASNVYRGDTQYF
TGTGCCAGCAACGTGTACAGGGGAGATACGCAGTATTTT
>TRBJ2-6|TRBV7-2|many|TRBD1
CASSPRTGTGANVLTF
TGTGCCAGCAGCCCGAGGACAGGGACTGGGGCCAACGTCCTGACTTTC
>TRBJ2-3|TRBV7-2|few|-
CASSSTLADTQYF
TGTGCCAGCAGCTCCACTCTAGCGGATACGCAGTATTTT
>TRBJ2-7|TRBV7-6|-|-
CASSSGTAEQYF
TGTGCCAGCAGCTCTGGGACCGCTGAGCAGTACTTC
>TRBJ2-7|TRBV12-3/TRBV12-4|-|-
CASGNEAKDEQYF
TGTGCCTCCGGGAATGAGGCTAAGGACGAGCAGTACTTC
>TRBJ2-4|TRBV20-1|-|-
CSATTTGTLLAKNIQYF
TGCAGTGCTACCACGACAGGAACCCTACTAGCCAAAAACATTCAGTACTTC
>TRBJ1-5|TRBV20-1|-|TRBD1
CSASDRTSGGSNQPQHF
TGCAGTGCTTCGGACAGGACATCCGGGGGGAGCAATCAGCCCCAGCATTTT
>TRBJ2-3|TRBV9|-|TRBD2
CASSVTSGGAVDTQYF
TGTGCCAGCAGCGTAACTAGCGGGGGGGCGGTAGATACGCAGTATTTT
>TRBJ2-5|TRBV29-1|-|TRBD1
CSVPPGGAWETQYF
TGCAGCGTACCCCCAGGGGGCGCTTGGGAGACCCAGTACTTC
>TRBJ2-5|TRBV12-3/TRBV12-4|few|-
CASSPTYRGTQYF
TGTGCCAGCAGTCCCACTTACCGGGGGACCCAGTACTTC
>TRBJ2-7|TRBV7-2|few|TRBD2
CASSLASSGGAYEQYF
TGTGCCAGCAGCTTAGCGTCTAGCGGGGGGGCCTACGAGCAGTACTTC
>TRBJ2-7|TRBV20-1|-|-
CSANPRDGYEQYF
TGCAGTGCCAACCCCCGCGACGGTTACGAGCAGTACTTC
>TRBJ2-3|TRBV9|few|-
CASAEGADTQYF
TGTGCCAGCGCGGAGGGCGCAGATACGCAGTATTTT
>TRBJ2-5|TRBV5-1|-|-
CASSLEGREETQYF
TGCGCCAGCAGCTTGGAAGGCAGGGAAGAGACCCAGTACTTC
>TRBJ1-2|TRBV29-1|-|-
CSGGDGGYTF
TGCAGCGGCGGAGATGGTGGCTACACCTTC
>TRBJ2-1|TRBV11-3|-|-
CASSLEMFNEQFF
TGTGCCAGCAGCTTAGAAATGTTTAATGAGCAGTTCTTC
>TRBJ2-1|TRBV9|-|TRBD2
CASSVYGTSDEQFF
TGTGCCAGCAGCGTCTACGGGACTAGCGATGAGCAGTTCTTC
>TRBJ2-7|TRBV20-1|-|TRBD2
CSAPMGGYYEQYF
TGCAGTGCTCCGATGGGGGGGTACTACGAGCAGTACTTC
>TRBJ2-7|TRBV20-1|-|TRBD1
CSARDRNRGYEQYF
TGCAGTGCTAGAGATCGGAACAGGGGATACGAGCAGTACTTC
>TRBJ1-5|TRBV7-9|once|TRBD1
CASSSAGGFQPQHF
TGTGCCAGCAGCTCTGCAGGGGGCTTTCAGCCCCAGCATTTT
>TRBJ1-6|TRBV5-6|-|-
CASSSRREPYNSPLHF
TGTGCCAGCAGCTCTAGGAGGGAGCCCTATAATTCACCCCTCCACTTT
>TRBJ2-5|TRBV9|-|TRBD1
CASSSGGRGFQETQYF
TGTGCCAGCAGCTCAGGGGGACGAGGGTTCCAAGAGACCCAGTACTTC
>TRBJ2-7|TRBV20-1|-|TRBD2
CSARLAGDLYEQYF
TGCAGTGCTAGATTGGCGGGGGACCTCTACGAGCAGTACTTC
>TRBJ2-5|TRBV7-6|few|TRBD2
CASSPIGGSGYF
TGTGCCAGCAGCCCCATCGGGGGGAGTGGGTACTTC
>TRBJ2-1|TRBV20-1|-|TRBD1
CSQADRVRYNEQFF
TGCAGCCAAGCCGACAGGGTAAGATACAATGAGCAGTTCTTC
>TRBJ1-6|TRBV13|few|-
CASSAGSAYNSPLHF
TGTGCCAGCAGCGCAGGGTCCGCCTATAATTCACCCCTCCACTTT
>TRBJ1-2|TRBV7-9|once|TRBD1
CATVGTGGYTF
TGTGCCACGGTGGGGACAGGAGGCTACACCTTC
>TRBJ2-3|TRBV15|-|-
CATSVRGAPADTQYF
TGTGCCACCTCCGTTCGGGGGGCGCCGGCAGATACGCAGTATTTT
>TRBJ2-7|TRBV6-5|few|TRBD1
CASTASAGQADYEQYF
TGTGCCAGCACTGCCAGCGCGGGACAGGCTGACTACGAGCAGTACTTC